Described below is a single T cell receptor beta chain sequence and its context. Its binding antigen is unknown. No much larger clone exists at a distance of one base, and base qualities are not known. CDR1 and CDR2 (SGHTA, FQGNSA) derive from the germline V gene. Counted from cysteine to phenylalanine, this CDR3 has 12 amino acids. Kept here is only the CDR3 DNA, which spans 36 bases and is read in frame from base 1. V is shortened by 5 bases, J by 8 bases, and the region joining them spans 12 bases. Donors were healthy HIV-negative adults with no recently reported acute infections or vaccinations. All donors were Caucasian adults living in Nashville, Tennessee, USA. CD4+ T cells were enriched by magnetic negative selection; naive cells were then positively selected on CD45RA, and the negative fraction formed the memory subset. Blood was obtained by leukapheresis, after which PBMCs were separated by Ficoll-Histopaque density gradient centrifugation and cryopreserved in liquid nitrogen vapor phase. Analytical flow cytometry was used to check the purity and quantity of every magnetically sorted T cell population. Genomic DNA was isolated from each sorted fraction and quantified by UV absorbance on a Nanodrop 2000c.

The sample is drawn from a study of shared clonotypes between healthy human individuals (dated by TCRdb to 2018 to 2020). For the wider study: A couple of women and a few men aged 18 to 49 years were included in the cohort. The study deeply sequenced blood TCR repertoires of five healthy adults to estimate repertoire size and the extent of clonotype sharing between individuals. Leukapheresis yielded between about 0.85 and 10 billion PBMCs per donor. For each donor, CD4 naive and CD4 memory were each given three plates, CD8 naive was given two plates, and CD8 memory was given one plate. To increase sequencing depth and limit assay-specific biases, TCR repertoire library preparation and sequencing were carried out by different laboratories using diverse techniques.

Study-wide conclusions, independent of this receptor: Rarefaction of sorted-subset datasets indicated incomplete sequencing despite the large sequencing depth. Sampling was restricted to blood, and TCR repertoires in tissues likely differ from the TCR repertoires found in blood. Pairwise subsampling indicated that sequencing depth was expected to affect the degree of clonotype sharing among donors. Because the study included only a small number of donors, the genetic and exposure-history diversity represented was limited. Higher generation probabilities were observed for clonotypes shared by all four sorted-subset donors than for non-shared clonotypes. About 5% of naive CD4, around 3.5% of naive CD8, approximately 2% of memory CD4, and less than 0.45% of memory CD8 clonotypes were shared across four donors. Estimated clonotype richness was generally larger for naive than for memory subsets.

Using the deep immunoSEQ assay, TCR CDR3 regions were amplified from genomic DNA by multiplex PCR. Extracted genomic DNA from each cell subset was spread evenly across all wells of several immunoSEQ 96-well plates, with each plate serving as a replicate. For sorted subsets, each replicate PCR was loaded with 150 to 250 ng genomic DNA, equivalent to approximately 33,000 T cell genomes. Purified libraries were measured with a Qubit 3.0 fluorometer, size-checked on a Bioanalyzer 2100, and measured again with the KAPA Library Quantification kit. Every immunoSEQ 96-well plate was sequenced on a dedicated single-read 150-cycle Illumina NextSeq 550 flow cell. The authors' pipeline ran thus. Because only junctional sequences without quality scores were contained in the immunoSEQ output, filtering matching that applied to full-length reads could not be performed. To assign V/J genes and CDR3, sequences were annotated against IMGT germline references using PyIR, a Python wrapper for IgBLAST v1.9. Reads were filtered out if the reads had weak V/J assignments (E-value above 1e-6), no CDR3, stop codons, out-of-frame junctions, or ambiguous translated residues. V3J clonotypes were defined as sequences sharing an identical inferred V gene, J gene, and CDR3 amino acid sequence. The percentage overlap between two repertoires was calculated by dividing the number of shared unique clonotypes by the size of the smaller repertoire. Repertoire richness was assessed with RTK rarefaction, the Chao1 estimator, and Recon v2.1 estimates of unobserved clonotypes. For all TCRbeta clonotypes obtained by the gDNA method from a handful of donors, generation probabilities were computed with OLGA. TCRdb mirrors the immuneACCESS table, restricted to in-frame sequences. Some clones are absent from its copies; in checked studies, under half trace to an unresolved V gene, and the reason for the others is unknown. For V, J and clone size, that table is used; D and trimming come from the DNA. For this sample there are 2.5 million or so clones; approximately 94% appear just once. The ten biggest clones cover 0.13% to 0.15% of the sample.

The sample consisted of naive CD4+ T cells sorted from blood. The sample's cell subset or site, from its label and the paper: CD45RA+ positively selected. The chain uses TRBV7-2 and TRBJ1-1; the D gene is not confidently resolved. This sequence was found in a man aged 18 to 29 in good health. The DNA reads TGTGCCAGCAGCGAGACACTCCCCGAAGCTTTCTTT. This is translated as CASSETLPEAFF.